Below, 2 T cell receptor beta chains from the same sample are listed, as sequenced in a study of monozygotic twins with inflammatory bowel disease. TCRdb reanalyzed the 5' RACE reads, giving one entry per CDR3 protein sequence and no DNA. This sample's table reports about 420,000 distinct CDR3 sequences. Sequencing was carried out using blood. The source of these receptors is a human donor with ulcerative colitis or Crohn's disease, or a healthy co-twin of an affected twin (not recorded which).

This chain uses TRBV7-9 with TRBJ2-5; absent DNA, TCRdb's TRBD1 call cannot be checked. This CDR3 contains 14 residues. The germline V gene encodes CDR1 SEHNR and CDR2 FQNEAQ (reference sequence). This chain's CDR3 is CASRRSGTGETQYF.

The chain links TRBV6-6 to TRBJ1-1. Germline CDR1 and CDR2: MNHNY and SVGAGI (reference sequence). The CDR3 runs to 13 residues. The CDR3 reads CASSREANTEAFF.